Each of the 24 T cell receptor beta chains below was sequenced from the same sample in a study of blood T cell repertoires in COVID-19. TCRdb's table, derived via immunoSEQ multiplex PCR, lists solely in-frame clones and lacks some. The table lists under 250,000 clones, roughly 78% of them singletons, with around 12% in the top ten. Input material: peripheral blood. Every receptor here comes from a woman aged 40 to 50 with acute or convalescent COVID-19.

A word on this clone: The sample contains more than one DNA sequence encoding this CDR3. CDR3 DNA sequence: TGTGCCAGCAGCTTTAACTCCTACGAGCAGTACTTC. Its translation is CASSFNSYEQYF. The rearrangement joins TRBV5-5 to TRBJ2-7; D uncertain. The CDR3 is made up of 12 amino acids. Germline CDR1 is SGHKS and CDR2 is YYEKEE (reference sequence). Trimming took 2 bases from V and 0 from J, leaving 3 bases between them.

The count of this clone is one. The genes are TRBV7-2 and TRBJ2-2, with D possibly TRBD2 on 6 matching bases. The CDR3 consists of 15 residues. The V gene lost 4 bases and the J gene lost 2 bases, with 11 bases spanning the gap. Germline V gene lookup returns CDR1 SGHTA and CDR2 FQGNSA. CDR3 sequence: CASSSGLINTGELFF. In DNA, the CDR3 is TGTGCCAGCAGCTCGGGACTTATTAACACCGGGGAGCTGTTTTTT.

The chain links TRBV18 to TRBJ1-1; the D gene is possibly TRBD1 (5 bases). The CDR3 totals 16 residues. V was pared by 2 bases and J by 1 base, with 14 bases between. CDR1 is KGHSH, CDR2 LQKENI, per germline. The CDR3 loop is CASSPAQGRANTEAFF. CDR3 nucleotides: TGTGCCAGCTCACCAGCGCAGGGAAGGGCGAACACTGAAGCTTTCTTT.

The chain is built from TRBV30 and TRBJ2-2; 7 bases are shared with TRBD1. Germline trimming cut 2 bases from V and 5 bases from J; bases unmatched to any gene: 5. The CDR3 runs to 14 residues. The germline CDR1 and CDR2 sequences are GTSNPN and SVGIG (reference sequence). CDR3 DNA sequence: TGTGCCTGGAGTTTAAAGGGGGCGACCGGGGAGCTGTTTTTT. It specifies CAWSLKGATGELFF.

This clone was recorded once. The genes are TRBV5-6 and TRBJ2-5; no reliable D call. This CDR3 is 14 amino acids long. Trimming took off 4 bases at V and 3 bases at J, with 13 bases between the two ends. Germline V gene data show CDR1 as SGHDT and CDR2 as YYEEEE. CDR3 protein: CASSTYPIEETQYF. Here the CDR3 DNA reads TGTGCCAGCAGCACCTATCCGATAGAAGAGACCCAGTACTTC.

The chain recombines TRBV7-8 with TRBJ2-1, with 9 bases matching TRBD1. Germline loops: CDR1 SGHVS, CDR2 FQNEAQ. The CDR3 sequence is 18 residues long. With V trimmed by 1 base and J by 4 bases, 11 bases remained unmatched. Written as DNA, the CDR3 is TGTGCCAGCAGCTTAGGGGGGGGGACAGGGTCCGATTACAATGAGCAGTTCTTC. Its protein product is CASSLGGGTGSDYNEQFF.

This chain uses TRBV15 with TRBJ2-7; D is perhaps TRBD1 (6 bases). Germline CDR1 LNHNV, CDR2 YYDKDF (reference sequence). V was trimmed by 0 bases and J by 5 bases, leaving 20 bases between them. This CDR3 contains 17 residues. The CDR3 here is CATSRDTGQVSWDEQYF. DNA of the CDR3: TGTGCCACCAGCAGAGATACGGGACAAGTTTCGTGGGACGAGCAGTACTTC.

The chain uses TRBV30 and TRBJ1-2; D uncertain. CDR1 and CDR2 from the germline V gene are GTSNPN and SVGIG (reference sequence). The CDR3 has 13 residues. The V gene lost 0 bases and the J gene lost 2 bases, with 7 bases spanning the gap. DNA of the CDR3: TGTGCCTGGAGTGTTGGGCCCAACTATGGCTACACCTTC. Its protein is CAWSVGPNYGYTF.

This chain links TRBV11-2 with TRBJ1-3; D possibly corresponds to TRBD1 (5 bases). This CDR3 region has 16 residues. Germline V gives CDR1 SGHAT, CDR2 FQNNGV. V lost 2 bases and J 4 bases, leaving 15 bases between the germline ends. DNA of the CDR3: TGTGCCAGCAGCTTATATGGCGGGACGGAAGGAAACACCATATATTTT. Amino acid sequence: CASSLYGGTEGNTIYF.

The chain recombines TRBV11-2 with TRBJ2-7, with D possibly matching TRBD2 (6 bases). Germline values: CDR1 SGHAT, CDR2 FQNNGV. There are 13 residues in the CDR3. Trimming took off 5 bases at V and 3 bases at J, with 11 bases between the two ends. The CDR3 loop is CASSAGLGYEQYF. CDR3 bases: TGTGCCAGCAGCGCGGGACTCGGCTACGAGCAGTACTTC.

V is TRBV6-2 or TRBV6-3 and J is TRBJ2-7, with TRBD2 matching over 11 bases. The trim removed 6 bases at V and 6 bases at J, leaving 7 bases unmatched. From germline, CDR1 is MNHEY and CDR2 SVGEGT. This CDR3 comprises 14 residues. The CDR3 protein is CASSFSGRATEQYF. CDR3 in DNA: TGTGCCAGCAGCTTTAGCGGGAGGGCCACCGAGCAGTACTTC.

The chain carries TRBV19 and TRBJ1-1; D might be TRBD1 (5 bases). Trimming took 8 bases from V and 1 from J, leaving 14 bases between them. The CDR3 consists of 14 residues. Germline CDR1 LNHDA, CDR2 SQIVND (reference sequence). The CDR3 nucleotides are TGTGCCAGTTCCGTCGCAGGGTGGAACACTGAAGCTTTCTTT. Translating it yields CASSVAGWNTEAFF.

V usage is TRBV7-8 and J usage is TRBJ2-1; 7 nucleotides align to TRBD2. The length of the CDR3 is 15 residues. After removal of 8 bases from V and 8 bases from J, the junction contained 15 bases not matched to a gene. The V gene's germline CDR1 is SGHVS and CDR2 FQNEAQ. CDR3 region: CASEPSGGPQDEQFF. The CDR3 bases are TGTGCCAGCGAACCCTCGGGAGGTCCCCAGGATGAGCAGTTCTTC.

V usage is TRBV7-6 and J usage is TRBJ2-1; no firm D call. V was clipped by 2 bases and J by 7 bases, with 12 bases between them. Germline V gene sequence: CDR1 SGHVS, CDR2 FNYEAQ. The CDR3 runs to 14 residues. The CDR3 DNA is TGTGCCAGCAGCTTATTAACTGGTAATAATGAGCAGTTCTTC. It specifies CASSLLTGNNEQFF.

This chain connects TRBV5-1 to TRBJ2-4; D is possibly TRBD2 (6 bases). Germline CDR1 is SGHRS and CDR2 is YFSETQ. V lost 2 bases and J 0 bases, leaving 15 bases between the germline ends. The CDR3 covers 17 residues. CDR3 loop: CASSLSIGEVAKNIQYF. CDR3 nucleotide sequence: TGCGCCAGCAGCTTATCTATAGGGGAGGTAGCCAAAAACATTCAGTACTTC.

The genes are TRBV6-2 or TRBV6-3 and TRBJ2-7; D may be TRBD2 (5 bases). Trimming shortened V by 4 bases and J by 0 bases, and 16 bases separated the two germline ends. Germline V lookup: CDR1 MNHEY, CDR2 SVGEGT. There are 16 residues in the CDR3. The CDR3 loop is CASSSSPRLSSYEQYF. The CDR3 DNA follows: TGTGCCAGCAGTTCCTCTCCGAGACTAAGCTCCTACGAGCAGTACTTC.

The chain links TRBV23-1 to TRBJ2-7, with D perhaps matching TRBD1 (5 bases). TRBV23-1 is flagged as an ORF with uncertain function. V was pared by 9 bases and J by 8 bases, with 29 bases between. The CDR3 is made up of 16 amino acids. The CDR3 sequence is CARSRGKTLTLSQQYF. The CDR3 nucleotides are TGCGCCAGAAGTAGGGGTAAAACCCTCACCCTCTCTCAGCAGTACTTC.

CDR3 sequence reads: CASSVAQLNTGELFF. Written as DNA, the CDR3 is TGTGCCAGCAGCGTCGCACAGTTAAACACCGGGGAGCTGTTTTTT. The chain couples TRBV5-6 to TRBJ2-2; D is unclear. This CDR3 has 15 amino acids. V lost 4 bases, J lost 2 bases, and 12 bases lay in between. Germline V gene sequence: CDR1 SGHDT, CDR2 YYEEEE.

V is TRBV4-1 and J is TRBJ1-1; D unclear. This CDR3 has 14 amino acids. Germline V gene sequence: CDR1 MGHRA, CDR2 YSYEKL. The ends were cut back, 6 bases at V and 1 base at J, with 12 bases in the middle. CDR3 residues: CASRPVGANTEAFF. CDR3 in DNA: TGCGCCAGCAGACCCGTTGGAGCGAACACTGAAGCTTTCTTT.

CDR3 DNA sequence: TGTGCCAGCAGCCCCCGGCCGGCGGAGGGAGAAATCACAGATACGCAGTATTTT. Translation gives CASSPRPAEGEITDTQYF. The chain is built from TRBV9 and TRBJ2-3; tentatively, D is TRBD2 (6 bases). Between the trimmed V and J ends, which lost 4 bases and 2 bases, there was a span of 23 bases. CDR1 SGDLS and CDR2 YYNGEE come from the germline V gene. CDR3 length equals 18 residues.

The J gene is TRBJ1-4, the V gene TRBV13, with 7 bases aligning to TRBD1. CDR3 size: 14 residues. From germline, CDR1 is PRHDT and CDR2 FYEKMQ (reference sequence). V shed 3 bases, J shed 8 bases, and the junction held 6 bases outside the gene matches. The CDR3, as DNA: TGTGCCAGCAGCTTTAGGGACAGTGGCGAAAAACTGTTTTTT. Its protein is CASSFRDSGEKLFF.

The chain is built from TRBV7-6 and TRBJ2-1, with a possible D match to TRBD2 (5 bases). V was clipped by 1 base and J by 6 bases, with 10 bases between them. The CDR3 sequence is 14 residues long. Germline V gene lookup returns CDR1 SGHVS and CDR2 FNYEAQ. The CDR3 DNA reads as TGTGCCAGCAGCTTAGAGACTACGCCCAATGAGCAGTTCTTC. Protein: CASSLETTPNEQFF.

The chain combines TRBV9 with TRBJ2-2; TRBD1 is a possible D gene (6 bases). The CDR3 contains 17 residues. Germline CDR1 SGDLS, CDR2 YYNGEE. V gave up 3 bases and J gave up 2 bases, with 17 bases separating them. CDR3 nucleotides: TGTGCCAGCAGCGCCAAATGGGGACACGCAAACACCGGGGAGCTGTTTTTT. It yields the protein CASSAKWGHANTGELFF. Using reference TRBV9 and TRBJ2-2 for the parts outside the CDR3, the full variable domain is DSGVTQTPKHLITATGQRVTLRCSPRSGDLSVYWYQQSLDQGLQFLIQYYNGEERAKGNILERFSAQQFPDLHSELNLSSLELGDSALYFCASSAKWGHANTGELFFGEGSRLTVL.

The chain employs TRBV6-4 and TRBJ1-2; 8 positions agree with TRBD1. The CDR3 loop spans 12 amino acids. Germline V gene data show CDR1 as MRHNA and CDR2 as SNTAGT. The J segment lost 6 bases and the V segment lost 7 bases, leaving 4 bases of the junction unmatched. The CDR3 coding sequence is TGTGCCAGCAAGGGACAGGTGAATGGCTACACCTTC. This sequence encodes CASKGQVNGYTF.